The rows below give T cell receptor beta chains drawn from one sample of a study of blood T cell repertoires in COVID-19. The method was immunoSEQ multiplex PCR; TCRdb's version includes in-frame clones alone and lacks a portion of them. In the table there are some 120,000 clones, 75% to 90% of which are singletons. The material sequenced was peripheral blood. The receptors originated from a woman aged 45 to 65 who had recovered from COVID-19. Each CDR3 is given with its conserved first and last residue. The order of the fields is CDR3 protein, CDR3 DNA, V gene, D gene, J gene, clone size. D genes are given only for firm matches. Rows may omit the clone size; those that give it use once, few, many or a size class.

CDR3aa: CASSPAASGSTDTQYF; CDR3nt: TGTGCCAGCAGCCCCGCGGCTAGCGGTAGCACAGATACGCAGTATTTT; v_gene: TRBV5-4; d_gene: TRBD2; j_gene: TRBJ2-3; abundance: NA
CDR3aa: CASSQDSWLGGTEAFF; CDR3nt: TGCGCCAGCAGCCAAGATAGTTGGTTAGGGGGCACTGAAGCTTTCTTT; v_gene: TRBV4-3; d_gene: NA; j_gene: TRBJ1-1; abundance: few
CDR3aa: CASSLALLASTDTQYF; CDR3nt: TGCGCCAGCAGCTTGGCCCTACTAGCGAGCACAGATACGCAGTATTTT; v_gene: TRBV5-1; d_gene: TRBD2; j_gene: TRBJ2-3; abundance: NA
CDR3aa: CASSLLLADTQYF; CDR3nt: TGTGCCAGCAGCTTGCTTTTAGCAGATACGCAGTATTTT; v_gene: TRBV11-3; d_gene: NA; j_gene: TRBJ2-3; abundance: NA
CDR3aa: CASSSKPGQGNTEAFF; CDR3nt: TGCGCCAGCAGCTCGAAACCGGGACAGGGAAACACTGAAGCTTTCTTT; v_gene: TRBV5-1; d_gene: TRBD1; j_gene: TRBJ1-1; abundance: NA
CDR3aa: CASSLGLAGSIQYF; CDR3nt: TGTGCCAGCAGCTTAGGACTAGCGGGGAGCATTCAGTACTTC; v_gene: TRBV13; d_gene: TRBD2; j_gene: TRBJ2-4; abundance: few
CDR3aa: CAWSVALEKLFF; CDR3nt: TGTGCCTGGAGTGTGGCCCTGGAAAAACTGTTTTTT; v_gene: TRBV30; d_gene: NA; j_gene: TRBJ1-4; abundance: few
CDR3aa: CASSDPASRGSYEQYF; CDR3nt: TGTGCCAGCAGTGATCCAGCTAGCCGGGGCTCCTACGAGCAGTACTTC; v_gene: TRBV2; d_gene: NA; j_gene: TRBJ2-7; abundance: NA
CDR3aa: CASSLYGVTDTQYF; CDR3nt: TGCGCCAGCAGCTTGTACGGGGTTACAGATACGCAGTATTTT; v_gene: TRBV5-1; d_gene: NA; j_gene: TRBJ2-3; abundance: NA
CDR3aa: CASSTLANEYNEQFF; CDR3nt: TGTGCCAGCAGCACCCTAGCGAACGAATACAATGAGCAGTTCTTC; v_gene: TRBV21-1; d_gene: NA; j_gene: TRBJ2-1; abundance: NA
CDR3aa: CASSLTPGNTDTQYF; CDR3nt: TGTGCCAGCAGCTTAACGCCAGGAAACACAGATACGCAGTATTTT; v_gene: TRBV7-3; d_gene: NA; j_gene: TRBJ2-3; abundance: once
CDR3aa: CASSLVAGRPDTQYF; CDR3nt: TGTGCCAGCAGCTTAGTAGCGGGACGGCCAGATACGCAGTATTTT; v_gene: TRBV7-2; d_gene: TRBD2; j_gene: TRBJ2-3; abundance: NA
CDR3aa: CASRQSTGVVTDTQYF; CDR3nt: TGCGCCAGCAGACAATCGACAGGGGTGGTCACAGATACGCAGTATTTT; v_gene: TRBV5-1; d_gene: TRBD1; j_gene: TRBJ2-3; abundance: NA
CDR3aa: CAISDPGSGNTIYF; CDR3nt: TGTGCCATCAGTGACCCAGGGTCTGGAAACACCATATATTTT; v_gene: TRBV10-3; d_gene: NA; j_gene: TRBJ1-3; abundance: NA
CDR3aa: CASSYDRGAEGAFF; CDR3nt: TGTGCCAGCAGTTACGACAGGGGAGCGGAGGGAGCTTTCTTT; v_gene: TRBV6-5; d_gene: TRBD1; j_gene: TRBJ1-1; abundance: NA
CDR3aa: CASSEPFIYEQYF; CDR3nt: TGTGCCAGCAGTGAACCGTTTATTTATGAGCAGTACTTC; v_gene: TRBV2; d_gene: NA; j_gene: TRBJ2-7; abundance: NA
CDR3aa: CASSLWSTDTQYF; CDR3nt: TGTGCCAGCAGCTTGTGGAGTACAGATACGCAGTATTTT; v_gene: TRBV5-4; d_gene: NA; j_gene: TRBJ2-3; abundance: NA
CDR3aa: CASKNNRAGTYEQYF; CDR3nt: TGCGCCAGCAAAAATAACAGGGCCGGGACCTACGAGCAGTACTTC; v_gene: TRBV10-2; d_gene: NA; j_gene: TRBJ2-7; abundance: NA
CDR3aa: CASSPRLKRGGDNEQFF; CDR3nt: TGTGCCAGCAGCCCCCGGCTTAAGAGGGGGGGGGACAATGAGCAGTTCTTC; v_gene: TRBV7-3; d_gene: NA; j_gene: TRBJ2-1; abundance: NA
CDR3aa: CASSPHSGAGNTEAFF; CDR3nt: TGTGCCAGTAGTCCCCATAGCGGGGCAGGGAACACTGAAGCTTTCTTT; v_gene: TRBV19; d_gene: NA; j_gene: TRBJ1-1; abundance: NA
CDR3aa: CASSSTWGQGKTEAFF; CDR3nt: TGTGCCAGCAGCTCGACTTGGGGACAGGGAAAAACTGAAGCTTTCTTT; v_gene: TRBV13; d_gene: TRBD1; j_gene: TRBJ1-1; abundance: NA
CDR3aa: CASSAQGSQETQYF; CDR3nt: TGCGCCAGCAGCGCACAGGGAAGTCAAGAGACCCAGTACTTC; v_gene: TRBV5-1; d_gene: NA; j_gene: TRBJ2-5; abundance: NA
CDR3aa: CAWGRDRVPTGANVLTF; CDR3nt: TGTGCCTGGGGCCGGGACAGGGTCCCCACTGGGGCCAACGTCCTGACTTTC; v_gene: TRBV30; d_gene: TRBD1; j_gene: TRBJ2-6; abundance: NA
CDR3aa: CASSEAPGNEKLFF; CDR3nt: TGTGCCAGCAGTGAAGCGCCAGGGAATGAAAAACTGTTTTTT; v_gene: TRBV6-1; d_gene: NA; j_gene: TRBJ1-4; abundance: few
CDR3aa: CASSFVTSGAYEQYF; CDR3nt: TGTGCCAGCAGTTTCGTGACTAGCGGGGCCTACGAGCAGTACTTC; v_gene: TRBV6-2/TRBV6-3; d_gene: TRBD2; j_gene: TRBJ2-7; abundance: few
CDR3aa: CASSIVGVAGSPLHF; CDR3nt: TGTGCCAGTAGTATAGTTGGAGTAGCCGGCTCACCCCTCCACTTT; v_gene: TRBV19; d_gene: NA; j_gene: TRBJ1-6; abundance: NA
CDR3aa: CASRVRAFYEQYF; CDR3nt: TGTGCCAGCAGGGTGAGGGCGTTCTACGAGCAGTACTTC; v_gene: TRBV6-5; d_gene: NA; j_gene: TRBJ2-7; abundance: NA
CDR3aa: CASCYLPGGAEGYTF; CDR3nt: TGTGCCAGCTGTTACCTTCCAGGGGGCGCAGAAGGCTACACCTTC; v_gene: TRBV6-5; d_gene: TRBD1; j_gene: TRBJ1-2; abundance: NA
CDR3aa: CASSVHPGGTSGAEQFF; CDR3nt: TGTGCCAGCAGCGTACATCCGGGGGGGACTAGCGGGGCTGAGCAGTTCTTC; v_gene: TRBV9; d_gene: TRBD2; j_gene: TRBJ2-1; abundance: NA
CDR3aa: CASRRSTEDTQYF; CDR3nt: TGCGCCAGCAGGAGATCGACAGAAGATACGCAGTATTTT; v_gene: TRBV5-1; d_gene: NA; j_gene: TRBJ2-3; abundance: NA
CDR3aa: CASSLRLPTGELFF; CDR3nt: TGTGCCAGCAGTCTTCGACTTCCCACCGGGGAGCTGTTTTTT; v_gene: TRBV6-2/TRBV6-3; d_gene: NA; j_gene: TRBJ2-2; abundance: NA
CDR3aa: CASSFSLSGGSGNTIYF; CDR3nt: TGTGCCAGCAGCTTTAGTTTAAGCGGTGGCTCTGGAAACACCATATATTTT; v_gene: TRBV7-6; d_gene: NA; j_gene: TRBJ1-3; abundance: NA
CDR3aa: CASSMPGQGAYGYTF; CDR3nt: TGTGCCAGCAGTATGCCGGGACAGGGGGCTTATGGCTACACCTTC; v_gene: TRBV28; d_gene: TRBD1; j_gene: TRBJ1-2; abundance: NA
CDR3aa: CASRGTGTVMFF; CDR3nt: TGTGCCAGCAGGGGCACCGGGACAGTCATGTTCTTC; v_gene: TRBV2; d_gene: TRBD1; j_gene: TRBJ2-1; abundance: NA
CDR3aa: CASNNRGSYSNQPQHF; CDR3nt: TGTGCCAGTAACAATCGAGGGAGTTATAGCAATCAGCCCCAGCATTTT; v_gene: TRBV19; d_gene: NA; j_gene: TRBJ1-5; abundance: NA
CDR3aa: CASSLLVQGHYGYTF; CDR3nt: TGTGCCAGCAGCTTGTTGGTACAGGGGCACTATGGCTACACCTTC; v_gene: TRBV5-6; d_gene: TRBD1; j_gene: TRBJ1-2; abundance: NA
CDR3aa: CASSPFRGGLNTGELFF; CDR3nt: TGCGCCAGCAGCCCCTTCCGGGGGGGGCTGAACACCGGGGAGCTGTTTTTT; v_gene: TRBV5-1; d_gene: TRBD2; j_gene: TRBJ2-2; abundance: NA
CDR3aa: CASSARDRPNEQFF; CDR3nt: TGTGCCAGCAGCGCTCGGGACAGGCCCAATGAGCAGTTCTTC; v_gene: TRBV7-9; d_gene: TRBD1; j_gene: TRBJ2-1; abundance: NA
CDR3aa: CASSERGTRTYGYTF; CDR3nt: TGTGCCAGCAGTGAAAGGGGGACGAGGACCTATGGCTACACCTTC; v_gene: TRBV2; d_gene: NA; j_gene: TRBJ1-2; abundance: once
CDR3aa: CATSEGQGGNEQFF; CDR3nt: TGTGCCACCAGTGAGGGACAGGGTGGCAATGAGCAGTTCTTC; v_gene: TRBV24-1; d_gene: TRBD1; j_gene: TRBJ2-1; abundance: NA
CDR3aa: CASSVGLAGVTGELFF; CDR3nt: TGTGCCAGCAGCGTAGGTCTAGCGGGGGTGACCGGGGAGCTGTTTTTT; v_gene: TRBV9; d_gene: TRBD2; j_gene: TRBJ2-2; abundance: once
CDR3aa: CASGSRTGSSYEQYF; CDR3nt: TGTGCTAGTGGTTCCAGGACAGGGTCTTCCTACGAGCAGTACTTC; v_gene: TRBV12-5; d_gene: TRBD1; j_gene: TRBJ2-7; abundance: NA
CDR3aa: CASSYQAANYGYTF; CDR3nt: TGTGCCAGCAGTTACCAGGCAGCTAACTATGGCTACACCTTC; v_gene: TRBV6-5; d_gene: NA; j_gene: TRBJ1-2; abundance: NA
CDR3aa: CASSGTSGSQETQYF; CDR3nt: TGTGCCAGCAGTGGGACTAGCGGGTCCCAAGAGACCCAGTACTTC; v_gene: TRBV2; d_gene: TRBD2; j_gene: TRBJ2-5; abundance: NA
CDR3aa: CASSLVVAANEQFF; CDR3nt: TGCGCCAGCAGCTTGGTGGTAGCGGCCAATGAGCAGTTCTTC; v_gene: TRBV5-1; d_gene: NA; j_gene: TRBJ2-1; abundance: NA
CDR3aa: CASSSSSYEQYF; CDR3nt: TGTGCCAGCAGTTCCTCCTCCTACGAGCAGTACTTC; v_gene: TRBV12-3/TRBV12-4; d_gene: NA; j_gene: TRBJ2-7; abundance: NA
CDR3aa: CSVGVGTGSSYEQYF; CDR3nt: TGCAGCGTTGGAGTGGGGACAGGCTCCTCGTACGAGCAGTACTTC; v_gene: TRBV29-1; d_gene: TRBD1; j_gene: TRBJ2-7; abundance: NA
CDR3aa: CASSVNSNSPLHF; CDR3nt: TGTGCCAGCAGTGTCAACAGTAATTCACCCCTCCACTTT; v_gene: TRBV11-3; d_gene: NA; j_gene: TRBJ1-6; abundance: once
CDR3aa: CAWSVPGGARAGELFF; CDR3nt: TGTGCCTGGAGTGTACCAGGGGGCGCGCGCGCCGGGGAGCTGTTTTTT; v_gene: TRBV30; d_gene: TRBD1; j_gene: TRBJ2-2; abundance: once
CDR3aa: CASSSGQYKNIQYF; CDR3nt: TGTGCCAGCAGCTCAGGACAGTACAAAAACATTCAGTACTTC; v_gene: TRBV6-6; d_gene: NA; j_gene: TRBJ2-4; abundance: NA
CDR3aa: CASSPAGHLTDTQYF; CDR3nt: TGCGCCAGCAGCCCGGCGGGGCATCTCACAGATACGCAGTATTTT; v_gene: TRBV4-1; d_gene: NA; j_gene: TRBJ2-3; abundance: few
CDR3aa: CASSVYPGQNSGNTIYF; CDR3nt: TGCGCCAGCAGCGTGTATCCGGGACAGAACTCTGGAAACACCATATATTTT; v_gene: TRBV5-1; d_gene: TRBD1; j_gene: TRBJ1-3; abundance: once
CDR3aa: CASSQVPSGGNNEQFF; CDR3nt: TGTGCCAGCAGCCAAGTTCCCAGCGGGGGGAACAATGAGCAGTTCTTC; v_gene: TRBV3-1/TRBV3-2; d_gene: TRBD2; j_gene: TRBJ2-1; abundance: NA
CDR3aa: CASSGIAGGPETQYF; CDR3nt: TGCGCCAGCAGCGGTATAGCGGGGGGGCCTGAGACCCAGTACTTC; v_gene: TRBV5-1; d_gene: TRBD2; j_gene: TRBJ2-5; abundance: NA
CDR3aa: CASSTDRGSYGYTF; CDR3nt: TGTGCCAGTAGTACAGACAGGGGCTCCTATGGCTACACCTTC; v_gene: TRBV19; d_gene: TRBD1; j_gene: TRBJ1-2; abundance: NA
CDR3aa: CASSSQRTGGLDTQYF; CDR3nt: TGTGCCAGCAGCTCCCAACGGACAGGGGGATTGGATACGCAGTATTTT; v_gene: TRBV7-8; d_gene: TRBD1; j_gene: TRBJ2-3; abundance: NA